This T cell receptor (beta chain) appears in the sequencing data of a study of shared clonotypes between healthy human individuals. Overall study findings and caveats: Generation of non-shared clonotypes was less probable than generation of clonotypes shared by all four donors.

The CDR3 is 15 residues long. Germline assignment: CDR1 SGHRS and CDR2 YFSETQ. Trimming removed 3 bases from V and 2 bases from J, with 15 bases in between. When replicate PCRs were run on sorted subsets, they used about 200 ng DNA, some 30,000 T cell genomes. Original data processing: Filtering differed, since immunoSEQ gave only junction sequences and no quality scores. The repertoire was sequenced with immunoSEQ multiplex PCR; TCRdb's copy has only in-frame clones and lacks some. Clone size and the V and J calls come from that table; the DNA yielded D and trimming. This sample has roughly 1,500,000 clones, with 98% found just once. As concerns this clone: Antigen: not known.

Negatively enriched CD4+ T cells were divided by CD45RA into naive and memory. The sequence derives from a man in his thirties or forties in good health. The V and J genes are TRBV5-1 and TRBJ2-7; a weak D match, TRBD1 (5 bases). The source material was naive CD4+ T cells sorted from blood. Subset: CD45RA+ positively selected. This CDR3 is CASSWGFGATYEQYF. CDR3 DNA: TGCGCCAGCAGCTGGGGTTTTGGGGCAACCTACGAGCAGTACTTC.